Following are 21 T cell receptor beta chains from one sample sequenced in a study of T cells after yellow fever vaccination. TCRdb re-derived calls from the 5' RACE reads in MiXCR, one entry per CDR3 protein. The sample yields approximately 300,000 distinct CDR3 sequences, 7.5% to 9% seen once. The source was PBMCs, collected on the day of the first yellow fever vaccination. The source is a man between 18 and 35 years old who received the YFV17D yellow fever vaccine.

This clonotype was counted at least ten times. The chain carries TRBV6-1 and TRBJ2-7; 10 bases fit TRBD2. Germline-derived CDR1 and CDR2 are MNHNS and SASEGT. The CDR3 runs to 14 residues. The V and J ends lost 7 bases and 4 bases, in that order; junction bases with no gene match: 7. The CDR3 spells CASTGLAGEYEQYV. CDR3 DNA sequence: TGTGCCAGCACCGGGCTAGCGGGGGAATACGAGCAGTACGTC.

The rearrangement uses TRBV20-1 and TRBJ2-3, with D unresolved. From germline, CDR1 is DFQATT and CDR2 SNEGSKA (reference sequence). This CDR3 is 11 amino acids long. V was shortened by 6 bases and J by 6 bases, with 10 bases between the two germline ends. CDR3 amino acids: CSALYPDTQYF. In DNA, the CDR3 is TGCAGTGCCTTGTACCCGGATACGCAGTATTTT.

This clonotype occurred a few times. The chain links TRBV7-2 to TRBJ1-5; D might be TRBD1 (5 bases). Trimming took 6 bases from V and 6 from J, leaving 15 bases between them. This CDR3 is built from 14 residues. The germline V gene has CDR1 SGHTA and CDR2 FQGNSA. CDR3 protein: CASSYDSGRQPQHF. CDR3 in DNA: TGTGCCAGCAGTTATGACAGCGGGCGTCAGCCCCAGCATTTT. Together with reference TRBV7-2 and TRBJ1-5, the CDR3 gives the full variable domain: GAGVSQSPSNKVTEKGKDVELRCDPISGHTALYWYRQSLGQGLEFLIYFQGNSAPDKSGLPSDRFSAERTGGSVSTLTIQRTQQEDSAVYLCASSYDSGRQPQHFGDGTRLSIL.

This chain uses TRBV19 with TRBJ2-3; the D gene could be TRBD1 or TRBD2 (6 bases each). This CDR3 contains 15 residues. Looked up from germline, CDR1 is LNHDA and CDR2 is SQIVND (reference sequence). Deletions cut 6 bases from V and 6 bases from J, with 19 bases between. DNA of the CDR3: TGTGCCAGTAGCCTTGGGGGGCCATACGAGGATACGCAGTATTTT. The encoded protein is CASSLGGPYEDTQYF.

In nucleotides, the CDR3 is TGTGCCACCAGTGATTTAGACACAGGTTCCGGTGAGCAGTTCTTC. It specifies CATSDLDTGSGEQFF. J is TRBJ2-1 and V is TRBV24-1, with D maybe TRBD1 (5 bases). Germline CDR1 reads KGHDR; CDR2 reads SFDVKD. Trimming shortened V by 1 base and J by 9 bases, and 15 bases separated the two germline ends. The length of the CDR3 is 15 residues.

This clonotype was counted only a few times. The chain is built from TRBV6-2 or TRBV6-3 and TRBJ2-3, with 7 positions matching TRBD2. V gave up 11 bases and J gave up 2 bases; unmatched junction bases: 4. The CDR3 has 12 residues. The V gene's germline CDR1 is MNHEY and CDR2 SVGEGT. CDR3 nucleotide sequence: TGTGCCGTGGCGGGGGACACAGATACGCAGTATTTT. Translation gives CAVAGDTDTQYF.

This clonotype was recorded at least ten times. The chain is built from TRBV10-3 and TRBJ1-4, with D perhaps matching TRBD1 (6 bases). Germline V CDR1 and CDR2: ENHRY, SYGVKD. The CDR3 totals 14 residues. V lost 11 bases and J lost 7, with 20 bases in between. CDR3 nucleotide sequence: TGTGCCGCAACCCCGGACAGTGCTTCTGAAAAACTGTTTTTT. It yields the protein CAATPDSASEKLFF.

This clonotype was seen a few times. This chain connects TRBV20-1 to TRBJ2-1; 7 bases are a match to TRBD2. CDR3 length: 12 residues. V dropped 1 base and J dropped 6; count of bases not matched to a gene: 0. Germline V lookup: CDR1 DFQATT, CDR2 SNEGSKA (reference sequence). The chain's CDR3 is CSARAGGNEQFF. CDR3 DNA: TGCAGTGCTAGAGCGGGAGGCAATGAGCAGTTCTTC.

The genes are TRBV3-1 and TRBJ2-5; the D gene is possibly TRBD2 (6 bases). Germline-derived CDR1 and CDR2 are LGHDT and YNNKEL (reference sequence). The CDR3 consists of 16 residues. The V end was cut by 0 bases, the J end by 5 bases, with 16 bases between. The CDR3 region is CASSQDWATSLETQYF. The CDR3 DNA reads as TGTGCCAGCAGCCAAGACTGGGCGACTAGTTTGGAGACCCAGTACTTC.

The chain couples TRBV7-3 to TRBJ2-2, with TRBD1 matching over 11 bases. CDR1 is SGHTA, CDR2 FQGTGA, per germline. CDR3 length equals 18 residues. The V segment lost 4 bases and the J segment 0 bases; nucleotides outside the gene matches: 7. DNA of the CDR3: TGTGCCAGCAGCTCTTGGACAGGGGGCACCCCGAACACCGGGGAGCTGTTTTTT. The encoded protein is CASSSWTGGTPNTGELFF.

The rearrangement links TRBV6-5 to TRBJ2-3; 7 positions match TRBD2. The V segment lost 2 bases and the J segment 5 bases; nucleotides outside the gene matches: 7. Per germline, CDR1 MNHEY and CDR2 SVGAGI. The CDR3 has 15 residues. The CDR3 protein is CASSYRGRGVDTQYF. Written as DNA, the CDR3 is TGTGCCAGCAGTTACCGGGGACGGGGGGTAGATACGCAGTATTTT.

The V and J genes are TRBV5-1 and TRBJ1-2; D call uncertain. There are 14 residues in the CDR3. Germline V CDR1 and CDR2: SGHRS, YFSETQ. Deletions cut 1 base from V and 2 bases from J, with 9 bases between. As DNA, the CDR3 is TGCGCCAGCAGCTTGAAACCACACAACTATGGCTACACCTTC. This codes for CASSLKPHNYGYTF.

This clonotype has just a few counts. The J gene is TRBJ2-7, the V gene TRBV10-3; D gene ambiguous. V lost 2 bases and J 3 bases, leaving 2 bases between the germline ends. This CDR3 is built from 11 residues. CDR1 is ENHRY and CDR2 is SYGVKD in the germline V gene. The CDR3, as DNA: TGTGCCATCAGTGAGGGCTACGAGCAGTACGTC. It specifies CAISEGYEQYV.

This clonotype was seen a handful of times. The chain carries TRBV18 and TRBJ1-3; weak D call: TRBD1 (5 bases). The V and J ends lost 0 bases and 4 bases respectively, with 7 bases between them. There are 14 residues in the CDR3. Germline loops: CDR1 KGHSH, CDR2 LQKENI. CDR3 amino acids: CASSPPGGGNTIYF. CDR3 bases: TGTGCCAGCTCACCACCCGGGGGAGGAAACACCATATATTTT.

This clonotype was observed many times. The V gene is TRBV7-9, the J gene TRBJ2-5, with 10 bases lining up with TRBD2. Germline values: CDR1 SEHNR, CDR2 FQNEAQ (reference sequence). The CDR3 contains 13 residues. Trimming took 6 bases from V and 5 from J; bases not matched to a gene: 3. The DNA for the CDR3 is TGTGCCAGCAGGAGCGGGGGGGCTGAGACCCAGTACTTC. Residues: CASRSGGAETQYF. Complete variable domain (other parts from reference TRBV7-9 and TRBJ2-5): DTGVSQNPRHKITKRGQNVTFRCDPISEHNRLYWYRQTLGQGPEFLTYFQNEAQLEKSRLLSDRFSAERPKGSFSTLEIQRTEQGDSAMYLCASRSGGAETQYFGPGTRLLVL.

CDR3 residues: CASSRNKAGTDTQYF. In DNA, the CDR3 is TGTGCCAGCAGCCGAAATAAGGCCGGCACAGATACGCAGTATTTT. The chain employs TRBV3-1 and TRBJ2-3; D unclear. Germline V gene sequence: CDR1 LGHDT, CDR2 YNNKEL (reference sequence). CDR3 length: 15 residues. V was cut by 4 bases and J by 1 base, with 12 bases left in between.

Notes on this clonotype: Germline is not matched at one junction end, which may reflect a read error. J is TRBJ2-3 and V is TRBV29-1, with TRBD1 as a possible D gene (6 bases). Germline CDR1 and CDR2: SQVTM and ANQGSEA. The CDR3 runs 15 residues. CDR3 in DNA: TGCAGCGTAACAGACCTCAGCAGGGGCACTGATACGCAGTATTTT. Translation: CSVTDLSRGTDTQYF.

This chain connects TRBV10-3 to TRBJ1-6; 11 nucleotides match TRBD1. Germline CDR1 ENHRY, CDR2 SYGVKD. The CDR3 loop spans 14 amino acids. V shed 10 bases, J shed 5 bases, and the junction held 4 bases outside the gene matches. The CDR3 sequence is CATRDRGNNSPLHF. The CDR3 DNA reads as TGTGCCACCAGGGACAGGGGGAATAATTCACCCCTCCACTTT.

This clonotype was observed a handful of times. The gene calls are TRBV9 and TRBJ2-3; perhaps TRBD2 as D (5 bases). V dropped 0 bases and J dropped 6 bases, with 11 bases sitting between them. CDR3 length: 14 residues. Germline-derived CDR1 and CDR2 are SGDLS and YYNGEE. CDR3 protein: CASSVAASLDTQYF. DNA of the CDR3: TGTGCCAGCAGCGTAGCTGCTAGCTTGGATACGCAGTATTTT.

This chain uses TRBV6-2 or TRBV6-3 with TRBJ1-1; D perhaps matches TRBD1 (6 bases). Germline CDR1 is MNHEY and CDR2 is SVGEGT. The CDR3 contains 17 residues. The V end lost 6 bases, the J end lost 3 bases, and 23 bases lay between the germline ends. CDR3 DNA: TGTGCCAGCAGAAGAACCCGGGACATGCCCTACGACACTGAAGCTTTCTTT. Amino acid sequence: CASRRTRDMPYDTEAFF.

This chain uses TRBV6-2 or TRBV6-3 with TRBJ1-1; the match to TRBD1 covers 8 bases. Germline-derived CDR1 and CDR2 are MNHEY and SVGEGT. V trimming: 0 bases; J trimming: 5 bases; junction bases outside the gene matches: 8. The CDR3 extends over 16 amino acids. Written as DNA, the CDR3 is TGTGCCAGCAGTTACTCCTATAAGGACAGGGCGACTGAAGCTTTCTTT. Translation gives CASSYSYKDRATEAFF.